This record covers a single T cell receptor (beta chain). Its antigen is not identified. The use of a sample-barcoded 5' primer and a J-beta primer mix characterized a second PCR of roughly 7 to 11 cycles. TCRdb fed the 5' RACE reads into MiXCR, producing one record per CDR3 protein. The table has about 1,800,000 distinct CDR3 sequences, over 25% seen once. The sample originates from a study of blood T cells in healthy people across ages. CDR1 is SQVTM, CDR2 ANQGSEA, per germline. CDR3 length equals 16 residues. Trimming removed 5 bases from V and 3 bases from J; junction bases left unmatched: 10. Drawn from each donor were roughly 10 milliliters of peripheral blood. Findings and caveats of the study: Age showed a roughly linear inverse relationship with TCR beta diversity per million T cells. Diversity estimates drawn from one million T cells were deemed underestimates.

This TCR was sampled from a woman in her twenties or thirties in good health. The sample comprised blood. This chain links TRBV29-1 with TRBJ2-1, with 10 positions matching TRBD2. The CDR3 loop reads CSVHQAGGPGYNEQFF. For the CDR3, the DNA is TGCAGCGTTCATCAAGCGGGAGGGCCGGGCTACAATGAGCAGTTCTTC.